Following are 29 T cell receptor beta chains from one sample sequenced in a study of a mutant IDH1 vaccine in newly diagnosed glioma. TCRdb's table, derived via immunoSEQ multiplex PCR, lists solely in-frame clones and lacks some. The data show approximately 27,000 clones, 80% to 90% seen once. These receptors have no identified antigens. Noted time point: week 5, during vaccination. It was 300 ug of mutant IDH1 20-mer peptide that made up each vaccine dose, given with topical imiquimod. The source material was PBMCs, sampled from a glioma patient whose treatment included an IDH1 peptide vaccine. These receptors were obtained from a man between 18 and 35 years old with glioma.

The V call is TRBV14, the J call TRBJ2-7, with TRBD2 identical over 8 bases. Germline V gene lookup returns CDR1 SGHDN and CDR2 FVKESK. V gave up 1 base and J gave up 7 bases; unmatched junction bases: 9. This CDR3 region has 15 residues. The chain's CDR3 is CASSQVAGGRLEQYF. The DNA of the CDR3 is TGTGCCAGCAGCCAAGTGGCGGGAGGCCGCCTGGAGCAGTACTTC. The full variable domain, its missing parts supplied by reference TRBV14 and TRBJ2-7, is EAGVTQFPSHSVIEKGQTVTLRCDPISGHDNLYWYRRVMGKEIKFLLHFVKESKQDESGMPNNRFLAERTGGTYSTLKVQPAELEDSGVYFCASSQVAGGRLEQYFGPGTRLTVT.

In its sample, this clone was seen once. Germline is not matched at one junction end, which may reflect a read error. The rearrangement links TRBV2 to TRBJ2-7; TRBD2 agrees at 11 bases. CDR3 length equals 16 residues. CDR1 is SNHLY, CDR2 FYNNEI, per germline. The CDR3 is CASSARQGPSGRPRNF. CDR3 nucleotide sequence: TGTGCCAGCAGTGCCAGACAGGGGCCTAGCGGGAGGCCCAGGAACTTC. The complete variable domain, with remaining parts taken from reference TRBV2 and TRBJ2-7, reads EPEVTQTPSHQVTQMGQEVILRCVPISNHLYFYWYRQILGQKVEFLVSFYNNEISEKSEIFDDQFSVERPDGSNFTLKIRSTKLEDSAMYFCASSARQGPSGRPRNFGPGTRLTVT.

CDR3 nucleotide sequence: TGTGCCAGCAGCTCTGACAGACGCTACGAGCAGTACTTC. Amino acids: CASSSDRRYEQYF. The V gene is TRBV11-2, the J gene TRBJ2-7, with a tentative D call TRBD1 (5 bases). V gave up 4 bases and J gave up 3 bases, with 10 bases separating them. Looked up from germline, CDR1 is SGHAT and CDR2 is FQNNGV. This CDR3 region has 13 residues.

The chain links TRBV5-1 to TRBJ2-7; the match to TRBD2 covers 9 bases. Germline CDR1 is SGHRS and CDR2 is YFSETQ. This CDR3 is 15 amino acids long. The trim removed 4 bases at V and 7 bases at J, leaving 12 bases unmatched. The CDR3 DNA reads TGCGCCAGCAGCCCCCCCGCGGGAGGGCCGAGTGAGCAGTACTTC. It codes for CASSPPAGGPSEQYF.

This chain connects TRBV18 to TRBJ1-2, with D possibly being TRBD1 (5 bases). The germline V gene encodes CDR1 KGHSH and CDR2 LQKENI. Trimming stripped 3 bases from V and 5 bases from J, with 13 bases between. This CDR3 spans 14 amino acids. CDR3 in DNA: TGTGCCAGCTCACCTTCCTTACAGGATTATGGCTACACCTTC. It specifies CASSPSLQDYGYTF.

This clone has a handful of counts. CDR3 region: CASSPSYEQYF. CDR3 sequence (DNA): TGTGCCAGCAGCCCCTCCTACGAGCAGTACTTC. The chain combines TRBV2 with TRBJ2-7, with D unresolved. V was cut by 6 bases and J by 0 bases, with 3 bases left in between. Germline CDR1 SNHLY, CDR2 FYNNEI. The CDR3 consists of 11 residues.

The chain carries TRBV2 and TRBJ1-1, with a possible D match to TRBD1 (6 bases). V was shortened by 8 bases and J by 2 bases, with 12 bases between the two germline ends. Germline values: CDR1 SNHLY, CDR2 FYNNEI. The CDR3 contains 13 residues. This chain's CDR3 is CASQGLPNTEAFF. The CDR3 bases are TGTGCCAGCCAGGGGTTACCTAACACTGAAGCTTTCTTT. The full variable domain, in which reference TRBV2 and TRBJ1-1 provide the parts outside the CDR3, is EPEVTQTPSHQVTQMGQEVILRCVPISNHLYFYWYRQILGQKVEFLVSFYNNEISEKSEIFDDQFSVERPDGSNFTLKIRSTKLEDSAMYFCASQGLPNTEAFFGQGTRLTVV.

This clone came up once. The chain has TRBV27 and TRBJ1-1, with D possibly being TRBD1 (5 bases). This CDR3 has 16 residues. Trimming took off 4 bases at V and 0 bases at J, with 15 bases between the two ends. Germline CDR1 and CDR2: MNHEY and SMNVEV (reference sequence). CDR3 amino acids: CASSSREGTLNTEAFF. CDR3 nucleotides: TGTGCCAGCAGTTCCAGGGAAGGGACCTTGAACACTGAAGCTTTCTTT.

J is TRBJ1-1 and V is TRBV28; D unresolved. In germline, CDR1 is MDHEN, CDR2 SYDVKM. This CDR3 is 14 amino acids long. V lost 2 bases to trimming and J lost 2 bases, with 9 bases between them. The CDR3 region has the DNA TGTGCCAGCAGTTTAGTGTCCGACAACACTGAAGCTTTCTTT. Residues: CASSLVSDNTEAFF.

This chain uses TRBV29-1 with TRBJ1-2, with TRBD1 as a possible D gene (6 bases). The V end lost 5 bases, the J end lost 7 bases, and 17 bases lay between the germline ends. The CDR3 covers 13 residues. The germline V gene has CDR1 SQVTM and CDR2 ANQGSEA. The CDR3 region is CSVNSGTSIGYTF. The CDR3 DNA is TGCAGCGTTAACTCCGGGACATCGATTGGCTACACCTTC.

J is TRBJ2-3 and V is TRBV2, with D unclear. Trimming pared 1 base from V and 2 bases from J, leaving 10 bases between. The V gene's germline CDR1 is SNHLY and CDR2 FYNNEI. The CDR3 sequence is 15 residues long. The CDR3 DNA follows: TGTGCCAGCAGTGAAGGGCGGACCCTCACAGATACGCAGTATTTT. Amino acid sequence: CASSEGRTLTDTQYF.

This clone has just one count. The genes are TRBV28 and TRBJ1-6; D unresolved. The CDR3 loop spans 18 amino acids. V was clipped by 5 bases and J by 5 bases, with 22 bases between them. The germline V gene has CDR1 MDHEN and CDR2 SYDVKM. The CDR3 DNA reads TGTGCCAGCAGTGAGCCCCGGGCTATCCCTCGGAATAATTCACCCCTCCACTTT. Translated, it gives CASSEPRAIPRNNSPLHF.

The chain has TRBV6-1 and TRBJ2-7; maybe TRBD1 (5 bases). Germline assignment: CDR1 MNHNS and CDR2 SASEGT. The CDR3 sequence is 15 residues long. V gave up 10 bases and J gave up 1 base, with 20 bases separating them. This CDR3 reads CATVGWTTESYEQYF. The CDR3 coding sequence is TGTGCCACCGTCGGATGGACGACAGAATCCTACGAGCAGTACTTC.

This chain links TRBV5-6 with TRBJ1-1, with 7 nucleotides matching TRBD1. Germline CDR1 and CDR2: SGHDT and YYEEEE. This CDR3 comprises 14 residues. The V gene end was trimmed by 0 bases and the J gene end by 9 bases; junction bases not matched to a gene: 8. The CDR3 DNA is TGTGCCAGCAGCTTGGAGTGGCAGGGGGGACAAGCTTTCTTT. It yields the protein CASSLEWQGGQAFF.

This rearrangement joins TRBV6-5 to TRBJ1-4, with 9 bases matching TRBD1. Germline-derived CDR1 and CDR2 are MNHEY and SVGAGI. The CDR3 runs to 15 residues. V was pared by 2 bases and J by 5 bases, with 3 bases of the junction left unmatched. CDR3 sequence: CASSYRDRGNEKLFF. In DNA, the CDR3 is TGTGCCAGCAGTTACCGAGACAGGGGGAATGAAAAACTGTTTTTT.

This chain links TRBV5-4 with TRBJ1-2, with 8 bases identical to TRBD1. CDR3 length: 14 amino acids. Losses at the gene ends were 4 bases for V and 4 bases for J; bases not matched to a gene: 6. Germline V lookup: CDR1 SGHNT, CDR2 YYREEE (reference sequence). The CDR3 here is CASSAGQELYGYTF. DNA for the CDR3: TGTGCCAGCAGCGCGGGACAGGAGCTCTATGGCTACACCTTC.

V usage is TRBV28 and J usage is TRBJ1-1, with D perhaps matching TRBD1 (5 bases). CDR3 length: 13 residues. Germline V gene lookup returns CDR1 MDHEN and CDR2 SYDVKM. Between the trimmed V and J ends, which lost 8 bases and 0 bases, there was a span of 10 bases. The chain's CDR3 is CASGGAMNTEAFF. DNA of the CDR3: TGTGCCAGCGGGGGTGCTATGAACACTGAAGCTTTCTTT.

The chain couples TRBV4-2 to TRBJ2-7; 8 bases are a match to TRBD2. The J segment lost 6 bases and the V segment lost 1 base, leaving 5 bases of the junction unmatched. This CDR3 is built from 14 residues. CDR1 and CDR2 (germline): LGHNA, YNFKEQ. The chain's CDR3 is CASSQAGGPPEQYF. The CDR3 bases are TGTGCCAGCAGCCAAGCGGGAGGGCCCCCCGAGCAGTACTTC.

This CDR3 reads CASSGGAGRETQYF. CDR3 nucleotides: TGTGCCAGCAGTGGAGGTGCAGGGAGAGAGACCCAGTACTTC. V and J are TRBV25-1 and TRBJ2-5; D might be TRBD1 or TRBD2, each matching 5 bases. This CDR3 contains 14 residues. Looked up from germline, CDR1 is MGHDK and CDR2 is SYGVNS. Trimming cost V 4 bases and J 4 bases, with 13 bases left between them.

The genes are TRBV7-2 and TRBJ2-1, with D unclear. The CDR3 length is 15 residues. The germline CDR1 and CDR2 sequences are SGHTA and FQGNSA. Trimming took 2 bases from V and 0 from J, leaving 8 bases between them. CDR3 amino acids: CASSLSSSSYNEQFF. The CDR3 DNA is TGTGCCAGCAGCTTATCCAGCAGCTCCTACAATGAGCAGTTCTTC. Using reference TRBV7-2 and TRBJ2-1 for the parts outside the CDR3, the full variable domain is GAGVSQSPSNKVTEKGKDVELRCDPISGHTALYWYRQSLGQGLEFLIYFQGNSAPDKSGLPSDRFSAERTGGSVSTLTIQRTQQEDSAVYLCASSLSSSSYNEQFFGPGTRLTVL.

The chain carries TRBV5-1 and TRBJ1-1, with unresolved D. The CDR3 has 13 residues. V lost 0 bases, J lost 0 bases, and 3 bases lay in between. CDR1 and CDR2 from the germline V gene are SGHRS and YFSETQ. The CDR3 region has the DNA TGCGCCAGCAGCTTGGAACTGAACACTGAAGCTTTCTTT. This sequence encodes CASSLELNTEAFF.

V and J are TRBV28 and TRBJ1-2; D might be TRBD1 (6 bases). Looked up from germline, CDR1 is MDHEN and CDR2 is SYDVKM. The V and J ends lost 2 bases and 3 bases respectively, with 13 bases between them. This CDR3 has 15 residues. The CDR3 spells CASSLLGGADYGYTF. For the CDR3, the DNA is TGTGCCAGCAGTTTACTCGGGGGCGCAGACTATGGCTACACCTTC.

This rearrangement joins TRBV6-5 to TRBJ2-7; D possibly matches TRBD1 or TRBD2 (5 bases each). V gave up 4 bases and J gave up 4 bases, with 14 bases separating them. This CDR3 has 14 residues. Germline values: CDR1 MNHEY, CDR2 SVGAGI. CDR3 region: CASSWAGRGYEQYF. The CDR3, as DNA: TGTGCCAGCAGTTGGGCAGGGAGAGGGTACGAGCAGTACTTC.

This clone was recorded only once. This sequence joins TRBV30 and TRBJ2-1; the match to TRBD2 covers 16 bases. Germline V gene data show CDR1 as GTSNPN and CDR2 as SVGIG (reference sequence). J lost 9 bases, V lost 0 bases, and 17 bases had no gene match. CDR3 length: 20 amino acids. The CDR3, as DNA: TGTGCCTGGAGTGTACCTTTTCCCCCGGGACTAGCGGGAGGGAGGGGTGAGCAGTTCTTC. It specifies CAWSVPFPPGLAGGRGEQFF.

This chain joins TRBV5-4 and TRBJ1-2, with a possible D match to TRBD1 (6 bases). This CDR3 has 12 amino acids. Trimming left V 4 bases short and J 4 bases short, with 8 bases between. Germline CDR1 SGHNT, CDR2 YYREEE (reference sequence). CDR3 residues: CASSQDSYGYTF. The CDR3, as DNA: TGTGCCAGCAGCCAGGACAGCTATGGCTACACCTTC.

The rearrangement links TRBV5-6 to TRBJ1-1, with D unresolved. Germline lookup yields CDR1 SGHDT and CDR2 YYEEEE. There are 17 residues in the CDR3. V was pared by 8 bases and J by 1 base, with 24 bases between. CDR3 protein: CASRRASPFGRNTEAFF. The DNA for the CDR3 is TGTGCCAGTCGGAGGGCTAGCCCCTTTGGACGGAACACTGAAGCTTTCTTT. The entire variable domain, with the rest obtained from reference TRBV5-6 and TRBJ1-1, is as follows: DAGVTQSPTHLIKTRGQQVTLRCSPKSGHDTVSWYQQALGQGPQFIFQYYEEEERQRGNFPDRFSGHQFPNYSSELNVNALLLGDSALYLCASRRASPFGRNTEAFFGQGTRLTVV.

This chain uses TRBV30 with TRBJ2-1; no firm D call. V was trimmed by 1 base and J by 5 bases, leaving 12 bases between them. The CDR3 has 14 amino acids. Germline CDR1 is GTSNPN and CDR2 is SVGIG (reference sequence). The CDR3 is CAWSASGRHNEQFF. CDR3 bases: TGTGCCTGGAGTGCTTCCGGGCGCCACAATGAGCAGTTCTTC.

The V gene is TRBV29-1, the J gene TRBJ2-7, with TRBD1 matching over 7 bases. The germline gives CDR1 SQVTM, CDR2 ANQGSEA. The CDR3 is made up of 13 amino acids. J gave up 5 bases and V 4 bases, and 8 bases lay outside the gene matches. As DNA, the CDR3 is TGCAGCGTTGGGCCATTAGGGGGCCACGAGCAGTACTTC. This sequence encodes CSVGPLGGHEQYF.

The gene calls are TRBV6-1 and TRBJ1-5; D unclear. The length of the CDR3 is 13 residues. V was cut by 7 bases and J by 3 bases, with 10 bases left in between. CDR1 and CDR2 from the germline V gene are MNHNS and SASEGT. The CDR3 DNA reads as TGTGCCAGCAAGGTGGCCGACAATCAGCCCCAGCATTTT. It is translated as CASKVADNQPQHF.